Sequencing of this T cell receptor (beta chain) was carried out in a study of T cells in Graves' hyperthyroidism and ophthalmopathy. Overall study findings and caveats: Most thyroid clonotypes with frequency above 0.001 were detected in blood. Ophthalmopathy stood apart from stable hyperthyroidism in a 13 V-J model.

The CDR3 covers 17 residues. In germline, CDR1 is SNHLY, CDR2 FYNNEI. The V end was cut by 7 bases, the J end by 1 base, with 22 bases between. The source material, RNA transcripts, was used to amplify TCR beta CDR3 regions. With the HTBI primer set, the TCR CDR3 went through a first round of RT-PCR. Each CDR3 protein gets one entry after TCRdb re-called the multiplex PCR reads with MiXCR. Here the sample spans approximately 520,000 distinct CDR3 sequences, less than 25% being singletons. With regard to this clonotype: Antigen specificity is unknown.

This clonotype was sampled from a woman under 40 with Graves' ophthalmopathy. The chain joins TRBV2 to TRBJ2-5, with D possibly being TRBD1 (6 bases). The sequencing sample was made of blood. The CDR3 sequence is CASTRVWNRATQETQYF. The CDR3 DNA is TGTGCCAGCACTCGGGTGTGGAACAGGGCTACCCAAGAGACCCAGTACTTC.